This T cell receptor beta chain was obtained from a study of T cells in Graves' hyperthyroidism and ophthalmopathy. This CDR3 contains 15 residues. With 3 bases removed from V and 3 bases from J, the gap between germline ends came to 15 bases. From germline, CDR1 is DFQATT and CDR2 SNEGSKA (reference sequence). Amplification yielded TCR beta CDR3 regions, with RNA transcripts as the source. TCR CDR3 regions were first amplified by RT-PCR with HTBI primers. TCRdb used MiXCR to reprocess the multiplex PCR reads, holding one entry per CDR3 protein. The repertoire holds about 610,000 distinct CDR3 sequences, with 14% to 15% as singletons. It was around 11 ml of fresh peripheral blood that supplied the PBMCs.

The genes are TRBV20-1 and TRBJ2-4; D may be TRBD1 or TRBD2 (6 bases each). This receptor was obtained from a woman aged 40 to 55 with Graves' ophthalmopathy. Sample: blood. DNA for the CDR3: TGCAGTGCTAGTGGGGGGCCCCTGGGCAAAAACATTCAGTACTTC. It encodes CSASGGPLGKNIQYF.